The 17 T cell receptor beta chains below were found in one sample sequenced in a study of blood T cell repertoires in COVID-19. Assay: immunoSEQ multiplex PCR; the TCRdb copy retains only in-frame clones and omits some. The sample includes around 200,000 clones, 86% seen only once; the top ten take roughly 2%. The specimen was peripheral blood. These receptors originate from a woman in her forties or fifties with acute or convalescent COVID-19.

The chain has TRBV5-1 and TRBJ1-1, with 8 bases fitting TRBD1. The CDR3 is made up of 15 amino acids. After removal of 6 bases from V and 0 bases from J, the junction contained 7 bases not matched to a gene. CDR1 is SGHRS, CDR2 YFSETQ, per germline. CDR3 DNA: TGCGCCAGCATCCCAGGGGGCGGCATGAACACTGAAGCTTTCTTT. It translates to CASIPGGGMNTEAFF.

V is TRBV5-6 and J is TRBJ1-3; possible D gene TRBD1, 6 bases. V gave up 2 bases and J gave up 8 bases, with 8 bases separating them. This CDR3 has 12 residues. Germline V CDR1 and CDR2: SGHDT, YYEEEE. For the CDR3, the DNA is TGTGCCAGCAGCTTCCAGGGGCACACCATATATTTT. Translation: CASSFQGHTIYF.

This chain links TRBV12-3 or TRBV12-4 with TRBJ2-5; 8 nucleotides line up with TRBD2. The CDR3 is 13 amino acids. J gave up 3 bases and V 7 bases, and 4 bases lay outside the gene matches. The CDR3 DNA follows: TGTGCCAGCACGGGGGGGATTGAAGAGACCCAGTACTTC. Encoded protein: CASTGGIEETQYF.

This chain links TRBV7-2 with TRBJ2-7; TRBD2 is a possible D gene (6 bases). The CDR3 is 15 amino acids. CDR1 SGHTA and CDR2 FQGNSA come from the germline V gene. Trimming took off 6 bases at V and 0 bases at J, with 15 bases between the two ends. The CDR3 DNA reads TGTGCCAGCAGTCCATGGGAGGCAAGCTCCTACGAGCAGTACTTC. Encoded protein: CASSPWEASSYEQYF.

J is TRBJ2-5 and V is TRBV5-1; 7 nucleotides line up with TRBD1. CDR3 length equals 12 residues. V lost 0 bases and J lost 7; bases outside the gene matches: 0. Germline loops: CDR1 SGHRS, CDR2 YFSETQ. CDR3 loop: CASSLGQGTQYF. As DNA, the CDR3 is TGCGCCAGCAGCTTGGGACAGGGGACCCAGTACTTC.

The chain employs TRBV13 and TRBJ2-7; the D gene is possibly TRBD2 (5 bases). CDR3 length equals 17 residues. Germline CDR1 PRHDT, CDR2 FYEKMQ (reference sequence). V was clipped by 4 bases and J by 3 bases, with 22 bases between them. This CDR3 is CASSSRLDSRGNYEQYF. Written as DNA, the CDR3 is TGTGCCAGCAGCTCGAGATTGGACTCTCGGGGTAACTACGAGCAGTACTTC.

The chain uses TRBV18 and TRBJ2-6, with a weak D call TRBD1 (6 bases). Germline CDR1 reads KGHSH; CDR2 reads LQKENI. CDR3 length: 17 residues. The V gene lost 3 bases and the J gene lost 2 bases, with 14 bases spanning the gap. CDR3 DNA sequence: TGTGCCAGCTCACCCCAGGGGTCTCGAACTGGGGCCAACGTCCTGACTTTC. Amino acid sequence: CASSPQGSRTGANVLTF.

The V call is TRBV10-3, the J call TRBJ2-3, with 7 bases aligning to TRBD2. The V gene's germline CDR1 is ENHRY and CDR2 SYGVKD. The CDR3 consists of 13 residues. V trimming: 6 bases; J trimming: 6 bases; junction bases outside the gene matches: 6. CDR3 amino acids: CAISSREEDTQYF. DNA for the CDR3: TGTGCCATCAGCTCTCGGGAGGAGGATACGCAGTATTTT.

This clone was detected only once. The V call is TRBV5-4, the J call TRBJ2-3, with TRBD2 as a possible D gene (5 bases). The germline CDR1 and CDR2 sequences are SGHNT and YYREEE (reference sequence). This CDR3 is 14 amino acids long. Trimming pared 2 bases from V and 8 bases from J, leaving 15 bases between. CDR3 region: CASSLRLAGSTQYF. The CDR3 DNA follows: TGTGCCAGCAGCTTAAGGCTAGCAGGAAGTACGCAGTATTTT.

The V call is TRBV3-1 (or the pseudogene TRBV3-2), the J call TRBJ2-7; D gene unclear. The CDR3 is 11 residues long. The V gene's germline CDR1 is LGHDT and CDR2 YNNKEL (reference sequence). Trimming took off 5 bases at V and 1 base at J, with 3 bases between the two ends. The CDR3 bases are TGTGCCAGCAGCACATCCTACGAGCAGTACTTC. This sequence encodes CASSTSYEQYF.

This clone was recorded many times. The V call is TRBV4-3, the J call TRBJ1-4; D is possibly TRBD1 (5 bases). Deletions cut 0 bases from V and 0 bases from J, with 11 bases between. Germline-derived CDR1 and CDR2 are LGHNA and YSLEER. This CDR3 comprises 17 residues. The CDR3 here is CASSQDLTAATNEKLFF. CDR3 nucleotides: TGCGCCAGCAGCCAAGACCTGACAGCTGCAACTAATGAAAAACTGTTTTTT.

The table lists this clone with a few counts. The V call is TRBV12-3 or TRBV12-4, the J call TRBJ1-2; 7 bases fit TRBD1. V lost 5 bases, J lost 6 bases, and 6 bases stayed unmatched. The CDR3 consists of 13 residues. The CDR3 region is CASSLGQQHGYTF. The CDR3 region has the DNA TGTGCCAGCAGTCTGGGACAGCAGCATGGCTACACCTTC.

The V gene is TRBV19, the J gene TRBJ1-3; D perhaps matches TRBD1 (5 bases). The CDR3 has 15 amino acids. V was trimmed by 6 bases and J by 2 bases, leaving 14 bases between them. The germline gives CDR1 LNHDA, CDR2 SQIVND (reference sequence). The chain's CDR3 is CASSGQGSTGNTIYF. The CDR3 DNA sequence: TGTGCCAGTAGCGGGCAGGGATCTACTGGAAACACCATATATTTT.

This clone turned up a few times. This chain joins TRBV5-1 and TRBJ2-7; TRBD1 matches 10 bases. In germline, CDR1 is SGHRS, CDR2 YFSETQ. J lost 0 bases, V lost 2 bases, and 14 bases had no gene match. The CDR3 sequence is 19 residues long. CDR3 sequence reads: CASSFLLTGTGASSYEQYF. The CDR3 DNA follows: TGCGCCAGCAGCTTCTTACTCACGGGGACAGGGGCAAGCTCCTACGAGCAGTACTTC.

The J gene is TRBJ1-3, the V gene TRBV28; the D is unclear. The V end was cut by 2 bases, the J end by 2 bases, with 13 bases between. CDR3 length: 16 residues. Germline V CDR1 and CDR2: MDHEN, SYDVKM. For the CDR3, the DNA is TGTGCCAGCAGTTTACGCCCCTTCGACACTGGAAACACCATATATTTT. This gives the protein CASSLRPFDTGNTIYF.

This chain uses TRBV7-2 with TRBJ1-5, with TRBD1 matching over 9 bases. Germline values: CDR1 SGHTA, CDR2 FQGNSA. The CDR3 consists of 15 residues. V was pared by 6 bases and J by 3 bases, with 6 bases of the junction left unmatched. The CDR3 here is CASSPDRGNNQPQHF. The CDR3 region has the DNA TGTGCCAGCAGTCCCGACAGGGGGAACAATCAGCCCCAGCATTTT.

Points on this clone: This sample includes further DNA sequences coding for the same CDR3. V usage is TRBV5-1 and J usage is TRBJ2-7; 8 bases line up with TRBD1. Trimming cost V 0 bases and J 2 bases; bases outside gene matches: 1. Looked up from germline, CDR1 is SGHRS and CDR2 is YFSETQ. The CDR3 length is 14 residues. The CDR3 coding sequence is TGCGCCAGCAGCTTGGGGACAGGGCCCTACGAGCAGTACTTC. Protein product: CASSLGTGPYEQYF. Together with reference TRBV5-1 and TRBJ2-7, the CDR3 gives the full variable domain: KAGVTQTPRYLIKTRGQQVTLSCSPISGHRSVSWYQQTPGQGLQFLFEYFSETQRNKGNFPGRFSGRQFSNSRSEMNVSTLELGDSALYLCASSLGTGPYEQYFGPGTRLTVT.